Shown below are 27 T cell receptor beta chains from a single sample sequenced in a study of cytomegalovirus exposure and HLA in healthy donors. Clones were sequenced by immunoSEQ multiplex PCR, and TCRdb holds only the in-frame ones, with some missing. The table shows roughly 130,000 clones, with more than 80% occurring only once. Sequencing used PBMCs. The receptors were gathered from a woman aged 25-40 years in good health and CMV-seropositive.

J is TRBJ1-4 and V is TRBV13; possibly TRBD1 for D (5 bases). CDR3 length: 14 amino acids. The germline V gene has CDR1 PRHDT and CDR2 FYEKMQ (reference sequence). Deletions cut 3 bases from V and 6 bases from J, with 11 bases between. CDR3 coding DNA: TGTGCCAGCAGCTTGAGTGGGGGGTATGAAAAACTGTTTTTT. Its translation: CASSLSGGYEKLFF. Supplemented by reference TRBV13 and TRBJ1-4, the full variable domain reads AAGVIQSPRHLIKEKRETATLKCYPIPRHDTVYWYQQGPGQDPQFLISFYEKMQSDKGSIPDRFSAQQFSDYHSELNMSSLELGDSALYFCASSLSGGYEKLFFGSGTQLSVL.

The CDR3 protein is CASSYAWRGSTDTQYF. The DNA of the CDR3 is TGTGCCAGCAGCTATGCTTGGCGGGGGAGCACAGATACGCAGTATTTT. The chain is built from TRBV7-9 and TRBJ2-3, with 7 positions matching TRBD2. Germline CDR1 SEHNR, CDR2 FQNEAQ (reference sequence). The CDR3 totals 16 residues. V lost 4 bases to trimming and J lost 0 bases; unmatched junction nucleotides: 7.

This clone has just one count. The chain joins TRBV28 to TRBJ1-2; 8 bases are shared with TRBD1. The CDR3 is 16 residues long. The V gene's germline CDR1 is MDHEN and CDR2 SYDVKM. After removal of 6 bases from V and 4 bases from J, the junction contained 13 bases not matched to a gene. The CDR3 reads CASRQGAAGVSYGYTF. The CDR3 DNA follows: TGTGCCAGCAGGCAGGGGGCGGCAGGCGTAAGCTATGGCTACACCTTC.

This sequence joins TRBV2 and TRBJ1-2; D might be TRBD1 (5 bases). Between the trimmed V and J ends, which lost 7 bases and 4 bases, there was a span of 13 bases. The CDR3 length is 13 residues. Germline V gene data show CDR1 as SNHLY and CDR2 as FYNNEI. This chain's CDR3 is CASNQGISYGYTF. In DNA, the CDR3 is TGTGCCAGCAATCAGGGTATCAGCTATGGCTACACCTTC.

The rearrangement uses TRBV28 and TRBJ2-7, with 8 bases that match TRBD2. J gave up 9 bases and V 2 bases, and 15 bases lay outside the gene matches. This CDR3 is 16 amino acids long. Per germline, CDR1 MDHEN and CDR2 SYDVKM. The CDR3, as DNA: TGTGCCAGCAGTTTAACCCGAAGCGGGAGTCATAGGGTGCAGTACTTC. Protein: CASSLTRSGSHRVQYF.

The chain uses TRBV28 and TRBJ1-3, with a weak D call TRBD1 (6 bases). Between the trimmed V and J ends, which lost 3 bases and 0 bases, there was a span of 12 bases. This CDR3 contains 16 residues. CDR1 is MDHEN, CDR2 SYDVKM, per germline. CDR3 in DNA: TGTGCCAGCAGTTTTCTACCCAGGGGCTCTGGAAACACCATATATTTT. Protein product: CASSFLPRGSGNTIYF.

The chain is built from TRBV27 and TRBJ2-7; 8 bases agree with TRBD2. J gave up 5 bases and V 2 bases, and 5 bases lay outside the gene matches. Germline CDR1 MNHEY, CDR2 SMNVEV (reference sequence). This CDR3 region has 14 residues. CDR3 region: CASSLAGGINEQYF. Here the CDR3 DNA reads TGTGCCAGCAGTTTAGCGGGAGGTATCAACGAGCAGTACTTC.

The CDR3 reads CASRTGTANTGELFF. CDR3 coding DNA: TGTGCCAGCAGAACCGGGACAGCGAACACCGGGGAGCTGTTTTTT. This sequence joins TRBV2 and TRBJ2-2; 7 positions match TRBD1. The germline gives CDR1 SNHLY, CDR2 FYNNEI. V gave up 6 bases and J gave up 0 bases; unmatched junction bases: 4. The CDR3 runs 15 residues.

This chain joins TRBV7-8 and TRBJ1-2; tentatively, D is TRBD1 (6 bases). The CDR3 is 18 residues long. Germline values: CDR1 SGHVS, CDR2 FQNEAQ. V was cut by 0 bases and J by 5 bases, with 22 bases left in between. CDR3 amino acids: CASSLALGQIDLGYGYTF. The CDR3 bases are TGTGCCAGCAGCTTAGCGCTCGGACAGATAGATTTGGGGTATGGCTACACCTTC.

J is TRBJ1-2 and V is TRBV4-1, with 7 bases aligning to TRBD1. There are 14 residues in the CDR3. The V gene end was trimmed by 8 bases and the J gene end by 4 bases; junction bases not matched to a gene: 10. Germline lookup yields CDR1 MGHRA and CDR2 YSYEKL. Here the CDR3 reads CASGEGTASYGYTF. CDR3 coding DNA: TGCGCCAGCGGCGAAGGGACAGCTTCCTATGGCTACACCTTC.

The J gene is TRBJ1-5, the V gene TRBV5-8; no definite D call. The CDR3 loop spans 15 amino acids. The V gene lost 6 bases and the J gene lost 3 bases, with 16 bases spanning the gap. The germline V gene has CDR1 SGHTS and CDR2 YDEGEE. CDR3 sequence reads: CASTSERYLNQPQHF. For the CDR3, the DNA is TGTGCCAGCACCTCTGAGCGCTACCTCAATCAGCCCCAGCATTTT.

The chain is built from TRBV11-2 and TRBJ2-1; D possibly corresponds to TRBD1 (5 bases). The germline V gene has CDR1 SGHAT and CDR2 FQNNGV. V was pared by 1 base and J by 0 bases, with 19 bases between. This CDR3 contains 19 residues. This CDR3 reads CASSLGFSSKGNSYNEQFF. CDR3 nucleotides: TGTGCCAGCAGCTTAGGGTTTAGCTCAAAGGGGAACTCCTACAATGAGCAGTTCTTC.

This chain links TRBV18 with TRBJ2-1; perhaps TRBD1 as D (6 bases). The CDR3 sequence is 15 residues long. The V gene's germline CDR1 is KGHSH and CDR2 LQKENI. V was pared by 2 bases and J by 4 bases, with 12 bases between. The CDR3 DNA follows: TGTGCCAGCTCACCAGGGCCAGGGGCTTACAATGAGCAGTTCTTC. It specifies CASSPGPGAYNEQFF.

The chain is built from TRBV11-2 and TRBJ1-6, with D perhaps matching TRBD1 (5 bases). There are 14 residues in the CDR3. Trimming left V 4 bases short and J 6 bases short, with 10 bases between. The germline CDR1 and CDR2 sequences are SGHAT and FQNNGV. The CDR3 sequence: CASSSWGGNSPLHF. The CDR3 region has the DNA TGTGCCAGCAGCTCTTGGGGGGGTAATTCACCCCTCCACTTT. Complete variable domain (other parts from reference TRBV11-2 and TRBJ1-6): EAGVAQSPRYKIIEKRQSVAFWCNPISGHATLYWYQQILGQGPKLLIQFQNNGVVDDSQLPKDRFSAERLKGVDSTLKIQPAKLEDSAVYLCASSSWGGNSPLHFGNGTRLTVT.

This chain uses TRBV19 with TRBJ1-2, with 7 bases fitting TRBD1. Germline V gene lookup returns CDR1 LNHDA and CDR2 SQIVND (reference sequence). The CDR3 contains 15 residues. Trimming cost V 1 base and J 5 bases; bases outside gene matches: 7. DNA for the CDR3: TGTGCCAGTAGTATAGTAGGCGGGACAGCTTATGGCTACACCTTC. Translating gives CASSIVGGTAYGYTF. Together with reference TRBV19 and TRBJ1-2, the CDR3 gives the full variable domain: DGGITQSPKYLFRKEGQNVTLSCEQNLNHDAMYWYRQDPGQGLRLIYYSQIVNDFQKGDIAEGYSVSREKKESFPLTVTSAQKNPTAFYLCASSIVGGTAYGYTFGSGTRLTVV.

The chain joins TRBV14 to TRBJ2-7, with TRBD1 matching over 8 bases. CDR1 SGHDN and CDR2 FVKESK come from the germline V gene. The CDR3 has 12 residues. Unmatched junction bases numbered 3, after V lost 6 bases and J lost 5 bases. DNA for the CDR3: TGTGCCAGCAGTCCGACAGGGGACGAGCAGTACTTC. Protein sequence: CASSPTGDEQYF.

The chain has TRBV28 and TRBJ1-5; D is ambiguous. Per the germline V gene, CDR1 is MDHEN and CDR2 is SYDVKM. The CDR3 spans 15 residues. Trimming removed 4 bases from V and 6 bases from J, with 16 bases in between. The CDR3 loop reads CASSSVGPATQPQHF. Written as DNA, the CDR3 is TGTGCCAGCAGTTCCGTGGGCCCGGCCACTCAGCCCCAGCATTTT.

For this clone: This same CDR3 is encoded by further DNA sequences in the sample. The chain couples TRBV5-1 to TRBJ2-1; D unresolved. Germline loops: CDR1 SGHRS, CDR2 YFSETQ. V was pared by 0 bases and J by 7 bases, with 8 bases between. The CDR3 runs 13 residues. The CDR3: CASSLAGGNEQFF. CDR3 in DNA: TGCGCCAGCAGCTTGGCGGGTGGGAATGAGCAGTTCTTC.

This clone was found a few times. This chain joins TRBV6-6 and TRBJ1-2, with 10 bases fitting TRBD1. V gave up 5 bases and J gave up 1 base; unmatched junction bases: 4. The CDR3 totals 15 residues. CDR1 and CDR2 (germline): MNHNY, SVGAGI (reference sequence). This chain's CDR3 is CASSGQGESNYGYTF. CDR3 DNA sequence: TGTGCCAGCAGTGGACAGGGGGAAAGTAACTATGGCTACACCTTC.

The chain carries TRBV28 and TRBJ1-1; D remains unclear. Germline V gives CDR1 MDHEN, CDR2 SYDVKM. Trimming took off 3 bases at V and 4 bases at J, with 12 bases between the two ends. The CDR3 loop spans 14 amino acids. For the CDR3, the DNA is TGTGCCAGCAGTTTCTCTGTTTTTAGCACTGAAGCTTTCTTT. It yields the protein CASSFSVFSTEAFF.

The chain couples TRBV27 to TRBJ1-1, with D possibly being TRBD1 (6 bases). Germline CDR1 MNHEY, CDR2 SMNVEV (reference sequence). This CDR3 region has 12 residues. V was cut by 5 bases and J by 8 bases, with 12 bases left in between. The CDR3 loop is CASSPYGQEAFF. The CDR3 nucleotides are TGTGCCAGCAGTCCATACGGACAGGAAGCTTTCTTT.

The chain joins TRBV5-1 to TRBJ1-2; TRBD1 might be the D (6 bases). The CDR3 runs to 12 residues. V lost 2 bases to trimming and J lost 8 bases, with 10 bases between them. Germline V gene data show CDR1 as SGHRS and CDR2 as YFSETQ. CDR3 in DNA: TGCGCCAGCAGCTTAAACAGGGACGGCTACACCTTC. Its protein product is CASSLNRDGYTF.

This chain connects TRBV11-2 to TRBJ2-7; 7 nucleotides line up with TRBD1. Trimming took 0 bases from V and 0 from J; bases not matched to a gene: 5. There are 16 residues in the CDR3. In germline, CDR1 is SGHAT, CDR2 FQNNGV. CDR3 DNA sequence: TGTGCCAGCAGCTTAGATAGGACAGGTTACTCCTACGAGCAGTACTTC. Its protein product is CASSLDRTGYSYEQYF.

CDR3 residues: CASSDGLAGAETQYF. DNA of the CDR3: TGTGCCAGCAGTGACGGTCTAGCGGGGGCAGAGACCCAGTACTTC. V gene TRBV2 combines with J gene TRBJ2-5; 10 bases match TRBD2. V was pared by 3 bases and J by 4 bases, with 5 bases of the junction left unmatched. CDR1 is SNHLY and CDR2 is FYNNEI in the germline V gene. The CDR3 length is 15 residues. The complete variable domain, with remaining parts taken from reference TRBV2 and TRBJ2-5, reads EPEVTQTPSHQVTQMGQEVILRCVPISNHLYFYWYRQILGQKVEFLVSFYNNEISEKSEIFDDQFSVERPDGSNFTLKIRSTKLEDSAMYFCASSDGLAGAETQYFGPGTRLLVL.

The CDR3 sequence is CASSVSNQPQHF. DNA for the CDR3: TGTGCCAGCAGCGTTAGCAATCAGCCCCAGCATTTT. The chain couples TRBV6-1 to TRBJ1-5; the D is unclear. Germline CDR1 reads MNHNS; CDR2 reads SASEGT. The CDR3 spans 12 residues. Trimming took off 6 bases at V and 0 bases at J, with 3 bases between the two ends.

The chain has TRBV6-5 and TRBJ2-5; TRBD2 agrees at 7 bases. The J segment lost 7 bases and the V segment lost 0 bases, leaving 5 bases of the junction unmatched. The CDR3 sequence is 14 residues long. CDR1 MNHEY and CDR2 SVGAGI come from the germline V gene. For the CDR3, the DNA is TGTGCCAGCAGTTACTCTAGCGGGTTTGGGACCCAGTACTTC. Protein sequence: CASSYSSGFGTQYF.

Here the CDR3 DNA reads TGTGCCAGCAGCTTGGCAGGGTCACTCTCTGGAAACACCATATATTTT. The encoded protein is CASSLAGSLSGNTIYF. The rearrangement uses TRBV5-4 and TRBJ1-3, with D possibly matching TRBD1 (5 bases). The V end was cut by 0 bases, the J end by 0 bases, with 10 bases between. CDR1 SGHNT and CDR2 YYREEE come from the germline V gene (reference sequence). CDR3 size: 16 residues. The full variable domain, with the rest looked up from reference TRBV5-4 and TRBJ1-3, is ETGVTQSPTHLIKTRGQQVTLRCSSQSGHNTVSWYQQALGQGPQFIFQYYREEENGRGNFPPRFSGLQFPNYSSELNVNALELDDSALYLCASSLAGSLSGNTIYFGEGSWLTVV.